This T cell receptor beta chain is from a study of OX40 agonist ivuxolimab in advanced cancers. Profiling relied on immunoSEQ multiplex PCR, and the TCRdb table lists in-frame clones only, not all of them. The sample lists over 80,000 clones, 86% seen once, with over 4.5% in the top ten. CDR3 length: 14 amino acids. V gave up 3 bases and J gave up 5 bases; unmatched junction bases: 3. Germline values: CDR1 LNHDA, CDR2 SQIVND (reference sequence). This specimen consisted of CD4+ or CD8+ T cells sorted from blood, obtained in a trial of the OX40 agonist ivuxolimab. The rearrangement uses TRBV19 and TRBJ1-5, with TRBD1 matching over 8 bases. The clonotype comes from an adult with an advanced solid tumor such as melanoma, head and neck, liver or kidney cancer. The chain's CDR3 is CASSIGQGYQPQHF. The CDR3 DNA reads as TGTGCCAGTAGTATCGGACAGGGATATCAGCCCCAGCATTTT.